These T cell receptor beta chains were read from a single sample in a study of T cell changes during pregnancy in multiple sclerosis. Profiling relied on immunoSEQ multiplex PCR, and the TCRdb table lists in-frame clones only, not all of them. The table shows tens of thousands of clones, with around 90% occurring only once. The sequences come from peripheral blood, collected in the second trimester of pregnancy. These TCRs come from a female donor with multiple sclerosis, enrolled in a pregnancy study. Both conserved end residues are part of each CDR3. D genes are given only for firm matches. Some rows mark clone size as missing; the rest say once, few, many or name a class of expanded clone.

v_call	d_call	clone_size	j_call	cdr3_nt	cdr3_aa
TRBV6-1	.	.	TRBJ2-1	TGTGCCAGCAGTGAAGCGTCTGATCGAGGGGGACCTAGGAATGAGCAGTTCTTC	CASSEASDRGGPRNEQFF
TRBV11-3	TRBD2	.	TRBJ2-1	TGTGCCAGCAGCGATCCGGGACTAGCGACCCGAGGCGAGCAGTTCTTC	CASSDPGLATRGEQFF
TRBV30	.	.	TRBJ1-2	TGTGCCTGGAGTAAAGCAGGGGCGGATGGCTACACCTTC	CAWSKAGADGYTF
TRBV12-5	TRBD1	.	TRBJ1-5	TGTGCTAGTGGTTTGGGGAAGTCCGGGACAGGGGGCTTTCTGGGTAGCAATCAGCCCCAGCATTTT	CASGLGKSGTGGFLGSNQPQHF
TRBV19	TRBD2	.	TRBJ2-1	TGTGCCAGTAGTATGACTAGCTTGATCTCCTACAATGAGCAGTTCTTC	CASSMTSLISYNEQFF
TRBV5-5	.	.	TRBJ1-3	TGTGCCAGCAGCTTGTGGGGGCCTGGAAACACCATATATTTT	CASSLWGPGNTIYF
TRBV5-8	.	.	TRBJ1-5	TGTGCCAGCAGCTTGGGGCAGGTTAGCAATCAGCCCCAGCATTTT	CASSLGQVSNQPQHF
TRBV29-1	.	.	TRBJ2-7	TGCAGCGTCGAGGGACAAGGGTACGAGCAGTACTTC	CSVEGQGYEQYF
TRBV4-2	.	.	TRBJ2-2	TGTGCCAGCAGCCAATTTTTCCAGGGGATAGTGAACACCGGGGAGCTGTTTTTT	CASSQFFQGIVNTGELFF
TRBV28	.	.	TRBJ1-4	TGTGCCAGCAGCCGTGACAGTCTAAATGAAAAACTGTTTTTT	CASSRDSLNEKLFF
TRBV6-5	.	.	TRBJ1-5	TGTGCCAGCAGGGAGGCGGGACAGCCCCAGCATTTT	CASREAGQPQHF
TRBV2	TRBD1	.	TRBJ1-3	TGTGCCAGCAGTACCGAGGGACAGTCAAAAACCATATATTTT	CASSTEGQSKTIYF
TRBV10-3	.	.	TRBJ1-2	TGTGCCATCAGTGAGTCCGTCTATGGCTACACCTTC	CAISESVYGYTF
TRBV6-5	.	.	TRBJ2-1	TGTGCCAGCAGAAAGGGGATTGAGCAGTTCTTC	CASRKGIEQFF
TRBV4-2	.	.	TRBJ2-3	TGTGCCAGCAGCCAAGATCCCGTCACAGATACGCAGTATTTT	CASSQDPVTDTQYF
TRBV28	TRBD2	once	TRBJ2-7	TGTGCCAGCAGTTTACTAGCGGGAGTCTACGACCGCTACGAGCAGTACTTC	CASSLLAGVYDRYEQYF
TRBV27	TRBD1	.	TRBJ2-7	TGTGCCAGCAGTTCCGGGACAGGGGGCTACGAGCAGTACTTC	CASSSGTGGYEQYF
TRBV5-6	TRBD1	.	TRBJ1-2	TGTGCCAGCGGCCCTTGGCGGACAGGGGGTAGTTATGGCTACACCTTC	CASGPWRTGGSYGYTF
TRBV30	TRBD2	.	TRBJ2-5	TGTGCCTGGAACCCGACTAGCGGGGTTGAGACCCAGTACTTC	CAWNPTSGVETQYF
TRBV7-2	.	.	TRBJ2-1	TGTGCCAGCAGGCCCGCTATCGGGAACAATGAGCAGTTCTTC	CASRPAIGNNEQFF
TRBV28	.	.	TRBJ1-1	TGTGCCAGCAGTACAGGGCCTTCCACTGAAGCTTTCTTT	CASSTGPSTEAFF
TRBV7-9	TRBD1	.	TRBJ1-1	TGTGCCAGCAGCCGCGGAGGACAGGGAGAAGCTTTCTTT	CASSRGGQGEAFF
TRBV19	TRBD2	.	TRBJ2-3	TGTGCCAGTAGTATAGATGGGCCTAGCGGGGGGGCCGGAGATACGCAGTATTTT	CASSIDGPSGGAGDTQYF
TRBV28	TRBD2	once	TRBJ2-5	TGTGCCAGCAGAAAGGAAAGGGAACTAGCGGGAGGAGAGACCCAGTACTTC	CASRKERELAGGETQYF
TRBV4-3	TRBD1	.	TRBJ1-6	TGCGCCAGCAGCCTAGGGACAGGGGGTAATTCACCCCTCCACTTT	CASSLGTGGNSPLHF